These 26 T cell receptor beta chains were all obtained from the same sample, sequenced in a study of T cells after yellow fever vaccination. A single record per CDR3 protein comes from TCRdb applying MiXCR to the 5' RACE reads. This sample yields about 210,000 distinct CDR3 sequences, of which around 6.7% are seen a single time; approximately 1.1% belongs to the top ten. The specimen comprised CD4+ T cells sorted from PBMCs, sampled on the day of the yellow fever booster vaccination. These receptors originate from a man aged 30-40 years who received the YFV17D yellow fever vaccine.

This clonotype was counted between two and nine times. The chain employs TRBV28 and TRBJ2-7, with TRBD1 matching over 7 bases. The germline V gene has CDR1 MDHEN and CDR2 SYDVKM. The V and J ends lost 7 bases and 0 bases, in that order; junction bases with no gene match: 6. CDR3 length: 14 residues. CDR3 loop: CASKLQGFSYEQYF. Here the CDR3 DNA reads TGTGCCAGCAAATTACAGGGGTTCTCCTACGAGCAGTACTTC.

This clonotype came up many times. The chain joins TRBV7-2 to TRBJ2-7; 8 nucleotides line up with TRBD2. V was pared by 3 bases and J by 6 bases, with 10 bases of the junction left unmatched. Germline V CDR1 and CDR2: SGHTA, FQGNSA. This CDR3 has 15 residues. As DNA, the CDR3 is TGTGCCAGCAGCTTGGATAGCGGGATCTCCACCGAGCAGTACTTC. Translated, it gives CASSLDSGISTEQYF.

The chain is built from TRBV12-3 or TRBV12-4 and TRBJ1-2; TRBD1 might be the D (6 bases). The CDR3 has 12 amino acids. Trimming left V 3 bases short and J 7 bases short, with 9 bases between. Here the CDR3 reads CASSLSRGGYTF. CDR3 DNA: TGTGCCAGCAGTTTGTCCAGGGGTGGCTACACCTTC.

The sample holds many counts of this clonotype. The chain is built from TRBV11-2 and TRBJ2-7, with 14 bases identical to TRBD2. With 4 bases clipped from V and 3 bases from J, the junction kept 11 bases outside the gene matches. The germline CDR1 and CDR2 sequences are SGHAT and FQNNGV. The CDR3 spans 18 residues. This chain's CDR3 is CASSYGTSGRRLGYEQYF. The CDR3 DNA reads as TGTGCCAGCAGCTATGGGACTAGCGGGAGACGCTTGGGCTACGAGCAGTACTTC.

This clonotype was seen ten or more times. The CDR3, as DNA: TGTGCCAGCAGCTTGGGCCCTCGTGGGAGCGGTAGCACAGATACGCAGTATTTT. Its protein is CASSLGPRGSGSTDTQYF. The V gene is TRBV7-6, the J gene TRBJ2-3; TRBD2 might be the D (5 bases). Germline-derived CDR1 and CDR2 are SGHVS and FNYEAQ. Trimming removed 3 bases from V and 0 bases from J, with 19 bases in between. The CDR3 is 18 amino acids.

This clonotype was seen repeatedly, ten times or more. This chain links TRBV5-1 with TRBJ2-7; the D call may be TRBD1 or TRBD2 (6 bases each). This CDR3 is 14 amino acids long. V dropped 4 bases and J dropped 3 bases, with 14 bases sitting between them. Germline values: CDR1 SGHRS, CDR2 YFSETQ. CDR3 residues: CASSPTGAHYEQYF. The CDR3 bases are TGCGCCAGCAGCCCCACGGGGGCCCACTACGAGCAGTACTTC.

This clonotype was detected many times. The chain carries TRBV20-1 and TRBJ2-3; TRBD2 agrees at 9 bases. V trimming: 3 bases; J trimming: 6 bases; junction bases outside the gene matches: 7. The germline gives CDR1 DFQATT, CDR2 SNEGSKA (reference sequence). This CDR3 is built from 14 residues. The CDR3 region is CSARSSGAGDTQYF. The CDR3 DNA reads as TGCAGTGCTAGGTCTAGCGGGGCCGGGGATACGCAGTATTTT.

Regarding this clonotype: This may come from a read error, since a much larger clone is one base off. This chain links TRBV15 with TRBJ2-7, with D perhaps TRBD1 or TRBD2 (5 bases each). The V end was cut by 1 base, the J end by 5 bases, with 18 bases between. This CDR3 spans 16 amino acids. The germline gives CDR1 LNHNV, CDR2 YYDKDF (reference sequence). DNA of the CDR3: TGTGCCACCAGCAGAGGCTTGGGGCGGGTGAAGAACGAGCAGTACTTC. It codes for CATSRGLGRVKNEQYF.

The chain combines TRBV5-1 with TRBJ1-3, with no clear D. The germline V gene has CDR1 SGHRS and CDR2 YFSETQ. With 5 bases removed from V and 5 bases from J, the gap between germline ends came to 14 bases. The CDR3 runs to 14 residues. The CDR3 reads CASSPEGIRNTIYF. CDR3 nucleotide sequence: TGCGCCAGCAGTCCCGAAGGGATTAGAAACACCATATATTTT.

This chain connects TRBV5-4 to TRBJ2-1; unclear D gene. With 4 bases removed from V and 5 bases from J, the gap between germline ends came to 10 bases. Germline loops: CDR1 SGHNT, CDR2 YYREEE (reference sequence). The CDR3 is 13 residues long. CDR3: CASSRGLDNEQFF. The CDR3 bases are TGTGCCAGCAGCCGCGGTCTAGACAATGAGCAGTTCTTC. The full variable domain, rest sourced from reference TRBV5-4 and TRBJ2-1, is ETGVTQSPTHLIKTRGQQVTLRCSSQSGHNTVSWYQQALGQGPQFIFQYYREEENGRGNFPPRFSGLQFPNYSSELNVNALELDDSALYLCASSRGLDNEQFFGPGTRLTVL.

This clonotype was observed at least ten times. The rearrangement links TRBV6-4 to TRBJ1-2; 7 nucleotides align to TRBD1. This CDR3 comprises 15 residues. V shed 5 bases and J 2 bases; nucleotides not matched to a gene: 8. Germline V gene data show CDR1 as MRHNA and CDR2 as SNTAGT. The chain's CDR3 is CASSRTGASNYGYTF. The CDR3 DNA reads as TGTGCCAGCAGTCGTACAGGGGCGTCGAACTATGGCTACACCTTC.

Many counts were recorded for this clonotype. The CDR3 sequence is CASYPTRGGYNEQFF. The CDR3 DNA sequence: TGTGCCAGCTATCCCACGCGGGGCGGGTACAATGAGCAGTTCTTC. This rearrangement joins TRBV6-1 to TRBJ2-1, with a weak D call TRBD2 (6 bases). Trimming pared 8 bases from V and 4 bases from J, leaving 18 bases between. The CDR3 length is 15 residues. The germline gives CDR1 MNHNS, CDR2 SASEGT.

This clonotype appeared many times. The gene calls are TRBV7-2 and TRBJ2-1; 9 nucleotides agree with TRBD1. After removal of 4 bases from V and 5 bases from J, the junction contained 6 bases not matched to a gene. The CDR3 consists of 15 residues. The V gene's germline CDR1 is SGHTA and CDR2 FQGNSA. CDR3 bases: TGTGCCAGCAGCTGGATGGGACAGGGCCACAATGAGCAGTTCTTC. Translated, it gives CASSWMGQGHNEQFF.

Many counts were recorded for this clonotype. The chain couples TRBV5-1 to TRBJ2-1, with D uncertain. V lost 4 bases and J lost 4, with 15 bases in between. The CDR3 has 15 residues. The germline gives CDR1 SGHRS, CDR2 YFSETQ. Here the CDR3 DNA reads TGCGCCAGCAGCCCAACGGACGTGGTATACAATGAGCAGTTCTTC. As protein: CASSPTDVVYNEQFF.

This chain uses TRBV29-1 with TRBJ2-2; D gene uncertain. Per the germline V gene, CDR1 is SQVTM and CDR2 is ANQGSEA. The CDR3 consists of 11 residues. The ends were cut back, 5 bases at V and 3 bases at J, with 4 bases in the middle. The CDR3 region has the DNA TGCAGCGTTACGTACACCGGGGAGCTGTTTTTT. It yields the protein CSVTYTGELFF.

In DNA form, the CDR3 reads TGTGCCAGCAGCGGGGGGGACAGTAGCAACACCATATATTTT. Protein sequence: CASSGGDSSNTIYF. This rearrangement joins TRBV7-2 to TRBJ1-3; 7 nucleotides align to TRBD1. V was pared by 5 bases and J by 7 bases, with 8 bases of the junction left unmatched. Germline-derived CDR1 and CDR2 are SGHTA and FQGNSA. This CDR3 has 14 amino acids.

This rearrangement joins TRBV7-3 to TRBJ2-3; 10 bases line up with TRBD1. This CDR3 spans 17 amino acids. Germline CDR1 and CDR2: SGHTA and FQGTGA. Trimming at V came to 5 bases and at J to 2 bases, leaving 10 bases not matched to a gene. The CDR3 DNA reads as TGTGCCAGCAGCCCACACGGGGACAGGGGCCCCACAGATACGCAGTATTTT. Protein: CASSPHGDRGPTDTQYF. The full variable domain, its missing parts supplied by reference TRBV7-3 and TRBJ2-3, is GAGVSQTPSNKVTEKGKYVELRCDPISGHTALYWYRQSLGQGPEFLIYFQGTGAADDSGLPNDRFFAVRPEGSVSTLKIQRTERGDSAVYLCASSPHGDRGPTDTQYFGPGTRLTVL.

This clonotype has just a few counts. This chain connects TRBV19 to TRBJ2-1; D call uncertain. The CDR3 is made up of 16 amino acids. Germline V CDR1 and CDR2: LNHDA, SQIVND (reference sequence). V lost 3 bases, J lost 2 bases, and 14 bases lay in between. The CDR3 loop is CASSIIRVKTYNEQFF. CDR3 nucleotides: TGTGCCAGTAGTATTATCCGCGTTAAAACCTACAATGAGCAGTTCTTC.

This clonotype was observed at least ten times. This chain uses TRBV28 with TRBJ2-7; D is undetermined. Trimming removed 5 bases from V and 2 bases from J, with 7 bases in between. The CDR3 totals 12 residues. From germline, CDR1 is MDHEN and CDR2 SYDVKM. The CDR3 sequence: CASSGLTYEQYF. Written as DNA, the CDR3 is TGTGCCAGCAGTGGGCTTACCTACGAGCAGTACTTC.

This clonotype has ten or more counts. At one end the junction does not follow the germline gene, possibly because of a read error. This chain joins TRBV29-1 and TRBJ1-1; TRBD1 might be the D (6 bases). Germline CDR1 is SQVTM and CDR2 is ANQGSEA. The CDR3 runs to 11 residues. CDR3 protein: CSAEGGTEAFF. In DNA, the CDR3 is TGCAGCGCTGAAGGGGGCACTGAAGCTTTCTTT. The entire variable domain, with the rest obtained from reference TRBV29-1 and TRBJ1-1, is as follows: SAVISQKPSRDICQRGTSLTIQCQVDSQVTMMFWYRQQPGQSLTLIATANQGSEATYESGFVIDKFPISRPNLTFSTLTVSNMSPEDSSIYLCSAEGGTEAFFGQGTRLTVV.

The rearrangement joins TRBV6-2 or TRBV6-3 to TRBJ2-1; the D gene is possibly TRBD2 (6 bases). The V gene lost 0 bases and the J gene lost 7 bases, with 31 bases spanning the gap. The CDR3 is made up of 21 amino acids. CDR1 and CDR2 from the germline V gene are MNHEY and SVGEGT. The CDR3 sequence is CASSYSAQRITGRDRPNEQFF. The DNA of the CDR3 is TGTGCCAGCAGTTACTCGGCACAGAGAATTACCGGGCGGGACCGCCCAAATGAGCAGTTCTTC.

In this sample, this clonotype turned up many times. This rearrangement joins TRBV6-2 or TRBV6-3 to TRBJ2-2; D is unclear. Germline values: CDR1 MNHEY, CDR2 SVGEGT. The CDR3 sequence is 14 residues long. Trimming left V 3 bases short and J 3 bases short, with 8 bases between. The CDR3 nucleotides are TGTGCCAGCAGTTATTCGTCCTACACCGGGGAGCTGTTTTTT. Protein product: CASSYSSYTGELFF.

This clonotype was picked up a small number of times. This chain connects TRBV12-3 or TRBV12-4 to TRBJ2-3, with D unresolved. CDR3 length: 13 residues. DNA for the CDR3: TGTGAACGTACGGGCGGTAGCACAGATACGCAGTATTTT. Translating it yields CERTGGSTDTQYF.

The chain employs TRBV7-8 and TRBJ2-5, with 7 bases identical to TRBD2. The CDR3 consists of 18 residues. V gave up 5 bases and J gave up 9 bases; unmatched junction bases: 24. Germline V gene sequence: CDR1 SGHVS, CDR2 FQNEAQ. The CDR3 loop is CASSRINFGVAGALAQYF. CDR3 nucleotide sequence: TGTGCCAGCAGCCGCATAAACTTCGGAGTTGCGGGAGCTTTGGCCCAGTACTTC.

Turning to this clonotype: An end of the junction differs from the germline gene, which may be a read error. The chain couples TRBV3-1 to TRBJ2-3; D is possibly TRBD2 (5 bases). CDR1 is LGHDT and CDR2 is YNNKEL in the germline V gene (reference sequence). The CDR3 totals 15 residues. CDR3 amino acids: CACSRLGGGVDTQYF. CDR3 coding DNA: TGTGCCTGCAGCCGCCTAGGAGGCGGCGTTGATACGCAGTATTTT.

This clonotype has more than one count but fewer than ten. The chain recombines TRBV12-3 or TRBV12-4 with TRBJ2-6; a possible D gene is TRBD1 (5 bases). The CDR3 contains 15 residues. V shed 5 bases and J shed 5 bases, with 13 bases lying between them. CDR3 loop: CASSADRGRANVLTF. CDR3 DNA sequence: TGTGCCAGCAGTGCTGACAGAGGCAGGGCCAACGTCCTGACTTTC.